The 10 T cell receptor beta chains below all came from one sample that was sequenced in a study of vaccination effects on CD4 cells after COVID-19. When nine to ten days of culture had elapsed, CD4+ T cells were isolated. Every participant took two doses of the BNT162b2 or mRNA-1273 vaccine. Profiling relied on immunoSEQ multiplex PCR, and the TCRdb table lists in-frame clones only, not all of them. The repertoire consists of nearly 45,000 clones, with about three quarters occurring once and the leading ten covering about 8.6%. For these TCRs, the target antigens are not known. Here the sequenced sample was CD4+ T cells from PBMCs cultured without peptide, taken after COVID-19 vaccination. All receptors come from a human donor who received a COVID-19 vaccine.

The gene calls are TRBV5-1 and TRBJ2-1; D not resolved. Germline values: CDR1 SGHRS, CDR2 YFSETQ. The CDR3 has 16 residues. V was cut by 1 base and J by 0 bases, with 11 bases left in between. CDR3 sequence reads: CASSLQPLRSYNEQFF. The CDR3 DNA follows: TGCGCCAGCAGCTTGCAGCCCCTCCGCTCCTACAATGAGCAGTTCTTC.

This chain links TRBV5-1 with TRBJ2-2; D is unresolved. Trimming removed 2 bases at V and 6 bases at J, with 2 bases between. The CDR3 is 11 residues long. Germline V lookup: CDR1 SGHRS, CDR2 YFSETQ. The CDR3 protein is CASSLSGELFF. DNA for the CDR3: TGCGCCAGCAGCTTATCCGGGGAGCTGTTTTTT.

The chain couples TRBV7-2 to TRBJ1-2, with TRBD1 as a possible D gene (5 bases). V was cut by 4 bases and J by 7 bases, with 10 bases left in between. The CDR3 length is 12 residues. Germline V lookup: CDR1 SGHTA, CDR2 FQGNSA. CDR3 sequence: CASSSPGLGYTF. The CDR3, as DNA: TGTGCCAGCAGCTCCCCAGGGCTTGGCTACACCTTC.

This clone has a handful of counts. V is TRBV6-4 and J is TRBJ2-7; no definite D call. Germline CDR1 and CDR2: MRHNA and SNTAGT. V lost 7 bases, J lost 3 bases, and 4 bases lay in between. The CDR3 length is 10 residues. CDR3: CASIGYEQYF. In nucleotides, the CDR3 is TGTGCCAGCATTGGCTACGAGCAGTACTTC.

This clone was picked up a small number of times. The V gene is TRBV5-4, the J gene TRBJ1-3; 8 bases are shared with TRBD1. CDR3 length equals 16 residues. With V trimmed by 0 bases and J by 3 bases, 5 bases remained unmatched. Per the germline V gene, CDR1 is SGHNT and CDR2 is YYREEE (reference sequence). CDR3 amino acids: CASSLAQGALGNTIYF. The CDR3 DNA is TGTGCCAGCAGCTTGGCCCAGGGGGCGCTTGGAAACACCATATATTTT.

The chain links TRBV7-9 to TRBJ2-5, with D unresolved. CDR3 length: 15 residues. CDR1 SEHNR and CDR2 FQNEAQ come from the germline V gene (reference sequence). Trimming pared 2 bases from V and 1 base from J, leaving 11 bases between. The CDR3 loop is CASSLTSPGQETQYF. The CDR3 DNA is TGTGCCAGCAGCTTAACCTCGCCAGGCCAAGAGACCCAGTACTTC.

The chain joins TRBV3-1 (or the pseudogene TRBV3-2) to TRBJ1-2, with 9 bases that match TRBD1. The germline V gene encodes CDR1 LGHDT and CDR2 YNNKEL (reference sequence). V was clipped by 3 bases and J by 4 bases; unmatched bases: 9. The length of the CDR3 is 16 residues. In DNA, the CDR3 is TGTGCCAGCAGCCACCTCCGGACAGGGGTTAGCTATGGCTACACCTTC. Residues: CASSHLRTGVSYGYTF.

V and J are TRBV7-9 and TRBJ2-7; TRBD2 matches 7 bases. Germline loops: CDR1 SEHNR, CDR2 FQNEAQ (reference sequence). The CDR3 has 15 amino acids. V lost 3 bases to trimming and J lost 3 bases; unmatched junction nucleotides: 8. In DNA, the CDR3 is TGTGCCAGCAGCTTTAGGCGGGGGACCCACTACGAGCAGTACTTC. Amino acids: CASSFRRGTHYEQYF.

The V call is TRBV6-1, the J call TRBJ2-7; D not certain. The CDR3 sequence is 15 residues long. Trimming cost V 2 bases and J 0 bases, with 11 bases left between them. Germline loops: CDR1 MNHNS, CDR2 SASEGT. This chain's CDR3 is CASSESVLTSYEQYF. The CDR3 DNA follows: TGTGCCAGCAGTGAATCGGTTCTTACCTCCTACGAGCAGTACTTC.

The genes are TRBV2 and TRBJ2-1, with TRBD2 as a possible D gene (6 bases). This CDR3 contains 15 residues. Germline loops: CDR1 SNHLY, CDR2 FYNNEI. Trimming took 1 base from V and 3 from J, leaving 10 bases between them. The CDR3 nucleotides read TGTGCCAGCAGTGAAGACGGGAGAGGCTACAATGAGCAGTTCTTC. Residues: CASSEDGRGYNEQFF. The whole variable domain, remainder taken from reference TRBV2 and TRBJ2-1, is EPEVTQTPSHQVTQMGQEVILRCVPISNHLYFYWYRQILGQKVEFLVSFYNNEISEKSEIFDDQFSVERPDGSNFTLKIRSTKLEDSAMYFCASSEDGRGYNEQFFGPGTRLTVL.